These T cell receptor beta chains were read from a single sample in a study of cytomegalovirus exposure and HLA in healthy donors. Sequencing was performed with immunoSEQ multiplex PCR; in TCRdb, only in-frame clones are kept and a portion is missing. This sample carries almost 65,000 clones, roughly 89% of them seen once, and the ten largest clones take over 1.5%. The specimen sequenced was PBMCs. These receptors all come from a woman aged 18-29 years in good health and CMV-seronegative. Both conserved end residues are part of each CDR3. A D gene is named only where the DNA matches it firmly. Clone size is shown for a subset of rows, as once, few, many or a class of expanded clone.

CDR3aa | CDR3nt | d_gene | j_gene | v_gene | abundance
CASSDPNQPQHF | TGTGCCAGCAGTGACCCTAATCAGCCCCAGCATTTT | . | TRBJ1-5 | TRBV2 | .
CAWSVVQGITSTDTQYF | TGTGCCTGGAGTGTGGTGCAGGGAATTACTAGCACAGATACGCAGTATTTT | . | TRBJ2-3 | TRBV30 | .
CASSSDREAFF | TGTGCCAGCAGTTCTGACAGGGAAGCTTTCTTT | . | TRBJ1-1 | TRBV6-5 | .
CSARTGAPSEQYF | TGCAGCGCTAGAACAGGGGCCCCTAGCGAGCAGTACTTC | TRBD1 | TRBJ2-7 | TRBV29-1 | .
CASSPPITSGSGFGEQFF | TGCGCCAGCAGCCCACCAATTACTAGCGGGAGTGGCTTTGGGGAGCAGTTCTTC | TRBD2 | TRBJ2-1 | TRBV5-1 | .
CASSGTGTASSGNTIYF | TGCGCCAGCAGCGGTACCGGGACAGCGAGCTCTGGAAACACCATATATTTT | TRBD1 | TRBJ1-3 | TRBV5-1 | .
CASSLAGGYNEQFF | TGTGCCAGCAGCTTAGCGGGGGGCTACAATGAGCAGTTCTTC | . | TRBJ2-1 | TRBV7-8 | .
CASSVDRVETEAFF | TGTGCCAGCAGTGTAGACAGGGTGGAAACTGAAGCTTTCTTT | TRBD1 | TRBJ1-1 | TRBV2 | .
CASSRTVMGNQPQHF | TGTGCCAGCAGTCGGACAGTTATGGGCAATCAGCCCCAGCATTTT | . | TRBJ1-5 | TRBV27 | .
CASTWGTGEGEQFF | TGTGCCAGCACTTGGGGGACAGGTGAGGGAGAGCAGTTCTTC | TRBD1 | TRBJ2-1 | TRBV6-5 | .
CASIGRTSGRAEQYF | TGTGCCAGCATCGGGAGGACTAGCGGGAGGGCAGAGCAGTACTTC | TRBD2 | TRBJ2-7 | TRBV6-1 | .
CAWRRKGSGNTIYF | TGTGCCTGGAGACGGAAGGGGTCTGGAAACACCATATATTTT | . | TRBJ1-3 | TRBV30 | few
CASSFHSGTAYNEQFF | TGCGCCAGCAGCTTCCATAGCGGGACAGCGTACAATGAGCAGTTCTTC | . | TRBJ2-1 | TRBV5-1 | .
CASSQEGTGKTGELFF | TGCGCCAGCAGCCAAGAAGGGACAGGGAAGACCGGGGAGCTGTTTTTT | TRBD1 | TRBJ2-2 | TRBV4-3 | .
CASSEFGLQSRNEQFF | TGTGCCAGCAGTGAATTTGGGCTCCAATCACGGAATGAGCAGTTCTTC | . | TRBJ2-1 | TRBV6-1 | .
CASSPRELRGYEQYF | TGTGCCAGCAGCCCCCGGGAGTTGCGCGGGTACGAGCAGTACTTC | . | TRBJ2-7 | TRBV7-9 | .
CASVDRMLSPNTEAFF | TGCGCCAGCGTGGACAGGATGTTGTCTCCTAACACTGAAGCTTTCTTT | TRBD1 | TRBJ1-1 | TRBV10-2 | once
CASIGDLGYGYTF | TGTGCCAGCATAGGGGACTTGGGGTATGGCTACACCTTC | . | TRBJ1-2 | TRBV2 | once
CASSDSLWGQGLYGYTF | TGTGCCAGCAGTGACTCGTTATGGGGACAGGGACTCTATGGCTACACCTTC | TRBD1 | TRBJ1-2 | TRBV6-4 | .
CSGTGGGETQYF | TGCAGCGGGACAGGGGGCGGAGAGACCCAGTACTTC | TRBD1 | TRBJ2-5 | TRBV29-1 | .
CASRFGQGAEQFF | TGTGCCAGCAGATTCGGACAGGGCGCTGAGCAGTTCTTC | TRBD1 | TRBJ2-1 | TRBV27 | .
CASSQRTETHYEQYF | TGCGCCAGCAGCCAACGAACAGAGACCCACTACGAGCAGTACTTC | . | TRBJ2-7 | TRBV4-3 | .
CASSLAGTGYIEAFF | TGCGCCAGCAGCTTGGCCGGGACAGGGTATATTGAAGCTTTCTTT | TRBD1 | TRBJ1-1 | TRBV5-1 | once
CASSPQDRVIGNTIYF | TGTGCCAGCAGCCCTCAAGACAGGGTAATTGGAAACACCATATATTTT | TRBD1 | TRBJ1-3 | TRBV9 | .
CASSSGPQHF | TGTGCCAGCAGTTCTGGCCCGCAGCATTTT | . | TRBJ1-5 | TRBV28 | .
CASSEQGFGANVLTF | TGTGCCAGCAGTGAACAGGGGTTTGGGGCCAACGTCCTGACTTTC | TRBD1 | TRBJ2-6 | TRBV6-4 | .
CASSEGTPDRVGYGYTF | TGTGCCAGCAGTGAAGGGACGCCTGACAGGGTCGGGTATGGCTACACCTTC | TRBD1 | TRBJ1-2 | TRBV6-1 | .
CASSDSRLAGGNNEQFF | TGTGCCAGCAGTGATTCCCGACTAGCGGGGGGGAACAATGAGCAGTTCTTC | TRBD2 | TRBJ2-1 | TRBV25-1 | .
CASSPPGLTREAFF | TGTGCCAGCAGCCCCCCCGGACTGACAAGGGAAGCTTTCTTT | . | TRBJ1-1 | TRBV7-2 | .
CASSSRTGYTQYF | TGTGCCAGCAGCTCGCGGACAGGGTATACGCAGTATTTT | TRBD1 | TRBJ2-3 | TRBV9 | .
CASSAGGSTDTQYF | TGTGCCAGCAGCGCAGGGGGCAGCACAGATACGCAGTATTTT | TRBD1 | TRBJ2-3 | TRBV9 | .
CASSPVPGNNEQFF | TGTGCCAGCTCACCGGTTCCCGGGAACAATGAGCAGTTCTTC | . | TRBJ2-1 | TRBV18 | .
CASSFSRLGTEAFF | TGTGCCAGCAGTTTTTCCAGACTGGGCACTGAAGCTTTCTTT | . | TRBJ1-1 | TRBV27 | once
CASSPEGVGYTF | TGTGCCAGCAGCCCAGAGGGGGTTGGCTACACCTTC | . | TRBJ1-2 | TRBV7-2 | .
CASSLQTVNTEAFF | TGTGCCAGCAGCTTACAGACAGTTAACACTGAAGCTTTCTTT | . | TRBJ1-1 | TRBV11-1 | few
CASSLTPGHNEQFF | TGTGCCAGCAGCTTAACCCCTGGCCACAATGAGCAGTTCTTC | . | TRBJ2-1 | TRBV5-6 | .
CSVERSRGGAADTQYF | TGCAGCGTTGAACGGTCTCGCGGGGGGGCCGCAGATACGCAGTATTTT | TRBD2 | TRBJ2-3 | TRBV29-1 | .
CASSLAVLAGQQETQYF | TGCGCCAGCAGCTTGGCGGTACTAGCGGGCCAGCAAGAGACCCAGTACTTC | TRBD2 | TRBJ2-5 | TRBV5-1 | .
CAQPGADEQYF | TGTGCCCAACCAGGGGCGGACGAGCAGTACTTC | . | TRBJ2-7 | TRBV19 | once
CASSLEDRRDTEAFF | TGTGCCAGCAGCTTAGAGGACAGGAGGGACACTGAAGCTTTCTTT | TRBD1 | TRBJ1-1 | TRBV7-9 | once
CASSDSGFGRDNYGYTF | TGTGCCAGCAGTGATTCTGGGTTTGGCAGGGATAACTATGGCTACACCTTC | . | TRBJ1-2 | TRBV2 | .
CTSSQDPGRQQETQYF | TGCACCAGCAGCCAAGATCCAGGGCGTCAGCAAGAGACCCAGTACTTC | . | TRBJ2-5 | TRBV1 | .
CAWSVWDKDSPLHF | TGTGCCTGGAGTGTTTGGGACAAAGATTCACCCCTCCACTTT | . | TRBJ1-6 | TRBV30 | .
CASSFHPSGGQNEYEQFF | TGTGCCAGCAGCTTTCACCCGAGCGGGGGTCAAAATGAATATGAGCAGTTCTTC | TRBD2 | TRBJ2-1 | TRBV7-6 | .
CASSFSPLAGREQYF | TGTGCCAGCAGCTTCAGCCCATTAGCAGGGCGCGAGCAGTACTTC | . | TRBJ2-7 | TRBV7-9 | .
CASSLRGLATADTQYF | TGTGCCAGCAGCTTAAGGGGCCTAGCGACTGCAGATACGCAGTATTTT | . | TRBJ2-3 | TRBV7-2 | .
CASSLDGLAGGSYEQYF | TGTGCCAGCAGTTTAGACGGACTAGCGGGAGGCTCCTACGAGCAGTACTTC | TRBD2 | TRBJ2-7 | TRBV28 | .
CASSLLRLDREQYF | TGTGCCAGCAGCTTACTAAGGCTAGATCGCGAGCAGTACTTC | . | TRBJ2-7 | TRBV7-2 | .
CASTSKERTEAFF | TGTGCCAGCACCTCTAAAGAGAGAACTGAAGCTTTCTTT | . | TRBJ1-1 | TRBV5-4 | .
CASSLRLAGARETQYF | TGTGCCAGCAGCCTACGACTAGCGGGAGCGAGAGAGACCCAGTACTTC | TRBD2 | TRBJ2-5 | TRBV13 | .
CASSLTRGNTEAFF | TGTGCCAGCAGCTTAACCAGGGGGAACACTGAAGCTTTCTTT | . | TRBJ1-1 | TRBV7-3 | .
CASSPRSIGDKGYTF | TGTGCCAGCTCACCCCGTTCGATCGGGGACAAAGGCTACACCTTC | . | TRBJ1-2 | TRBV18 | once
CASSTLTGTGELFF | TGCGCCAGCAGCACCCTGACGGGTACCGGGGAGCTGTTTTTT | . | TRBJ2-2 | TRBV5-1 | .
CASWGMQGANNEKLFF | TGTGCCAGCTGGGGGATGCAGGGGGCGAATAATGAAAAACTGTTTTTT | TRBD1 | TRBJ1-4 | TRBV28 | .
CASSRTVNQPQHF | TGTGCCAGCAGCCGGACAGTCAATCAGCCCCAGCATTTT | . | TRBJ1-5 | TRBV28 | .